Listed here are 28 T cell receptor beta chains from one sample, sequenced in a study of blood T cell repertoires in COVID-19. This table comes from immunoSEQ multiplex PCR, and its TCRdb copy is limited to in-frame clones, with some not included. The data hold roughly 120,000 clones, with about 90% observed a single time. Sequences were obtained from peripheral blood. Every receptor here comes from a man aged 65 to 79 who had recovered from COVID-19.

The V gene is TRBV6-5, the J gene TRBJ2-7, with D tentatively TRBD2 (5 bases). Trimming left V 6 bases short and J 6 bases short, with 18 bases between. Per germline, CDR1 MNHEY and CDR2 SVGAGI. This CDR3 has 14 amino acids. The CDR3: CASSRRQEALEQYF. The CDR3 nucleotides are TGTGCCAGCAGCCGCCGGCAGGAGGCACTCGAGCAGTACTTC.

V usage is TRBV9 and J usage is TRBJ1-2, with D possibly matching TRBD1 (5 bases). Germline assignment: CDR1 SGDLS and CDR2 YYNGEE. The CDR3 totals 16 residues. Deletions cut 1 base from V and 6 bases from J, with 19 bases between. The chain's CDR3 is CASSVRWRGLSDGYTF. The CDR3 nucleotides are TGTGCCAGCAGCGTAAGGTGGAGGGGTCTAAGTGATGGCTACACCTTC.

The V and J genes are TRBV28 and TRBJ1-5; TRBD1 might be the D (6 bases). With 4 bases removed from V and 3 bases from J, the gap between germline ends came to 7 bases. The CDR3 length is 13 residues. Germline V gene sequence: CDR1 MDHEN, CDR2 SYDVKM. In DNA, the CDR3 is TGTGCCAGCAGTTCAGGGGACAATCAGCCCCAGCATTTT. Translation gives CASSSGDNQPQHF.

Points on this clone: This CDR3 is also generated by other DNA sequences in the sample. The V call is TRBV12-3 or TRBV12-4, the J call TRBJ2-5; D unresolved. CDR3 size: 13 residues. With 3 bases removed from V and 3 bases from J, the gap between germline ends came to 8 bases. The CDR3 sequence is CASSFLGEETQYF. The CDR3 nucleotides are TGTGCCAGCAGTTTCCTAGGAGAAGAGACCCAGTACTTC.

V gene TRBV9 combines with J gene TRBJ2-1; perhaps TRBD2 as D (6 bases). V shed 2 bases and J shed 7 bases, with 19 bases lying between them. This CDR3 has 16 residues. Per the germline V gene, CDR1 is SGDLS and CDR2 is YYNGEE. The CDR3 DNA reads as TGTGCCAGCAGCGTCCCATCATCGAGCGGGTCTAATGAGCAGTTCTTC. Protein sequence: CASSVPSSSGSNEQFF.

This clone came up once. The rearrangement uses TRBV10-1 and TRBJ2-2; D is ambiguous. Looked up from germline, CDR1 is WNHNN and CDR2 is SYGVQD (reference sequence). This CDR3 comprises 15 residues. V shed 9 bases and J shed 9 bases, with 23 bases lying between them. CDR3 bases: TGCGCCAGTGAACTCAGGTCAAATGGTAGTCGGGAGCTGTTTTTT. It codes for CASELRSNGSRELFF.

The chain has TRBV15 and TRBJ2-3, with TRBD2 matching over 11 bases. Trimming at V came to 0 bases and at J to 2 bases, leaving 7 bases not matched to a gene. The CDR3 is 18 residues long. The V gene's germline CDR1 is LNHNV and CDR2 YYDKDF (reference sequence). CDR3 sequence: CATSRDHSTSGNTDTQYF. CDR3 bases: TGTGCCACCAGCAGAGACCACTCGACTAGCGGGAACACAGATACGCAGTATTTT.

V gene TRBV5-1 combines with J gene TRBJ2-6; maybe TRBD1 (9 bases). Germline V CDR1 and CDR2: SGHRS, YFSETQ. V shed 4 bases and J shed 2 bases, with 25 bases lying between them. The CDR3 is 20 amino acids. The CDR3 loop reads CASSTRGGQGVLTGANVLTF. The CDR3 DNA reads TGCGCCAGCAGCACCCGGGGGGGACAGGGTGTATTAACTGGGGCCAACGTCCTGACTTTC.

The V gene is TRBV18, the J gene TRBJ2-1, with 7 bases identical to TRBD2. CDR3 size: 16 residues. Per germline, CDR1 KGHSH and CDR2 LQKENI. Germline trimming cut 3 bases from V and 4 bases from J; bases unmatched to any gene: 9. The CDR3 nucleotides read TGTGCCAGCTCACCGATGGCGGGAGTTGGTTACAATGAGCAGTTCTTC. Its translation: CASSPMAGVGYNEQFF.

This clone has just a few counts. CDR3 amino acids: CASSPLREQGKPQHF. CDR3 nucleotide sequence: TGTGCCAGCTCACCCCTCAGGGAACAGGGAAAGCCCCAGCATTTT. This chain connects TRBV18 to TRBJ1-5; D perhaps matches TRBD1 (6 bases). CDR1 is KGHSH and CDR2 is LQKENI in the germline V gene. CDR3 size: 15 residues. V lost 3 bases, J lost 8 bases, and 17 bases lay in between.

The chain links TRBV11-2 to TRBJ2-2; possibly TRBD2 for D (6 bases). Trimming shortened V by 4 bases and J by 4 bases, and 16 bases separated the two germline ends. Germline CDR1 SGHAT, CDR2 FQNNGV. The CDR3 sequence is 16 residues long. The CDR3 DNA is TGTGCCAGCAGCTCACCGGGAGTCTCGCGCACCGGGGAGCTGTTTTTT. It translates to CASSSPGVSRTGELFF.

The rearrangement uses TRBV7-2 and TRBJ2-5; no clear D. The CDR3 loop spans 14 amino acids. The germline V gene has CDR1 SGHTA and CDR2 FQGNSA. The V and J ends lost 0 bases and 1 base respectively, with 6 bases between them. For the CDR3, the DNA is TGTGCCAGCAGCTTAGCAGCTATCCAAGAGACCCAGTACTTC. Translation: CASSLAAIQETQYF.

This chain joins TRBV27 and TRBJ2-5; D might be TRBD2 (6 bases). Trimming shortened V by 4 bases and J by 5 bases, and 14 bases separated the two germline ends. This CDR3 has 14 residues. Germline V CDR1 and CDR2: MNHEY, SMNVEV (reference sequence). The CDR3 loop reads CASSSVLGGETQYF. In DNA form, the CDR3 reads TGTGCCAGCAGTTCGGTGCTGGGGGGTGAGACCCAGTACTTC.

The V and J genes are TRBV27 and TRBJ1-1, with D unclear. Trimming left V 2 bases short and J 5 bases short, with 12 bases between. The germline V gene encodes CDR1 MNHEY and CDR2 SMNVEV (reference sequence). There are 14 residues in the CDR3. The CDR3 DNA sequence: TGTGCCAGCAGTTTAGGGAGGCTAAGGACTGAAGCTTTCTTT. Its translation is CASSLGRLRTEAFF.

V is TRBV6-1 and J is TRBJ2-3; D might be TRBD2 (6 bases). Germline lookup yields CDR1 MNHNS and CDR2 SASEGT. The V end lost 5 bases, the J end lost 1 base, and 13 bases lay between the germline ends. The CDR3 length is 15 residues. CDR3 coding DNA: TGTGCCAGCAGTTCTCGGAGGGGCGGCACAGATACGCAGTATTTT. It specifies CASSSRRGGTDTQYF.

The chain carries TRBV11-3 and TRBJ2-3; perhaps TRBD2 as D (6 bases). Per germline, CDR1 SGHNT and CDR2 YENEEA. The ends were cut back, 1 base at V and 4 bases at J, with 9 bases in the middle. The CDR3 is 14 residues long. The CDR3: CASSLAGGADTQYF. CDR3 nucleotides: TGTGCCAGCAGCTTAGCCGGGGGTGCAGATACGCAGTATTTT.

This clone appeared once. The genes are TRBV28 and TRBJ1-2, with TRBD1 identical over 7 bases. V was clipped by 3 bases and J by 4 bases; unmatched bases: 8. Germline CDR1 is MDHEN and CDR2 is SYDVKM. This CDR3 has 15 amino acids. The CDR3 sequence is CASSFRDRRGYGYTF. As DNA, the CDR3 is TGTGCCAGCAGTTTCCGGGACAGAAGAGGCTATGGCTACACCTTC.

V usage is TRBV7-2 and J usage is TRBJ2-3; TRBD1 matches 10 bases. V dropped 5 bases and J dropped 5; count of bases not matched to a gene: 7. The CDR3 runs to 15 residues. In germline, CDR1 is SGHTA, CDR2 FQGNSA. This CDR3 is CASSQTGGRGDTQYF. The CDR3 bases are TGTGCCAGCAGCCAGACAGGGGGCCGCGGAGATACGCAGTATTTT.

A single count supports this clone. The rearrangement links TRBV7-9 to TRBJ1-4; D is unclear. V shed 4 bases and J shed 7 bases, with 10 bases lying between them. CDR3 length equals 13 residues. The V gene's germline CDR1 is SEHNR and CDR2 FQNEAQ (reference sequence). CDR3 sequence: CASSSAGIEKLFF. In DNA, the CDR3 is TGTGCCAGCAGCTCGGCGGGGATTGAAAAACTGTTTTTT.

The V gene is TRBV6-2 or TRBV6-3, the J gene TRBJ2-7, with D tentatively TRBD1 (6 bases). The CDR3 totals 15 residues. Germline V gene lookup returns CDR1 MNHEY and CDR2 SVGEGT. V dropped 2 bases and J dropped 2 bases, with 13 bases sitting between them. The CDR3 loop reads CASSYAGTPTYEQYF. DNA for the CDR3: TGTGCCAGCAGTTACGCCGGGACACCCACCTACGAGCAGTACTTC.

The rearrangement uses TRBV5-1 and TRBJ2-3; TRBD2 aligns across 12 bases. The CDR3 consists of 16 residues. Germline V CDR1 and CDR2: SGHRS, YFSETQ. The V and J ends lost 0 bases and 4 bases, in that order; junction bases with no gene match: 3. DNA of the CDR3: TGCGCCAGCAGCTTGGATCCTAGCGGGGGGGCAGATACGCAGTATTTT. Residues: CASSLDPSGGADTQYF. Using reference TRBV5-1 and TRBJ2-3 for the parts outside the CDR3, the full variable domain is KAGVTQTPRYLIKTRGQQVTLSCSPISGHRSVSWYQQTPGQGLQFLFEYFSETQRNKGNFPGRFSGRQFSNSRSEMNVSTLELGDSALYLCASSLDPSGGADTQYFGPGTRLTVL.

This chain connects TRBV6-2 or TRBV6-3 to TRBJ2-1, with 10 bases aligning to TRBD2. Trimming removed 5 bases from V and 5 bases from J; junction bases left unmatched: 15. CDR1 is MNHEY and CDR2 is SVGEGT in the germline V gene. There are 18 residues in the CDR3. CDR3 bases: TGTGCCAGCAGTCCCCGAGGGTTAGCGGGGGGCCGGGACAATGAGCAGTTCTTC. It is translated as CASSPRGLAGGRDNEQFF.

This sequence joins TRBV27 and TRBJ2-3; the match to TRBD2 covers 11 bases. The length of the CDR3 is 21 residues. Germline V gives CDR1 MNHEY, CDR2 SMNVEV (reference sequence). The J segment lost 1 base and the V segment lost 5 bases, leaving 20 bases of the junction unmatched. The CDR3 region has the DNA TGTGCCAGCAGTCAACTCCGGGCTAGCGGGAGGATCCGCCATGGCACAGATACGCAGTATTTT. Residues: CASSQLRASGRIRHGTDTQYF.

The rearrangement uses TRBV28 and TRBJ2-5, with 8 bases identical to TRBD2. The CDR3 is 14 amino acids. V was clipped by 4 bases and J by 5 bases; unmatched bases: 6. Germline V gene lookup returns CDR1 MDHEN and CDR2 SYDVKM. CDR3 residues: CASSSGTSGETQYF. The CDR3 nucleotides read TGTGCCAGCAGTTCCGGGACTAGTGGGGAGACCCAGTACTTC.

The genes are TRBV3-1 (or the pseudogene TRBV3-2) and TRBJ1-4, with 9 bases fitting TRBD1. The J segment lost 7 bases and the V segment lost 3 bases, leaving 3 bases of the junction unmatched. Germline V gives CDR1 LGHDT, CDR2 YNNKEL (reference sequence). The CDR3 sequence is 14 residues long. The CDR3 protein is CASSHNRGLEKLFF. The CDR3 DNA is TGTGCCAGCAGCCACAACAGGGGGCTTGAAAAACTGTTTTTT.

This chain links TRBV6-1 with TRBJ2-7; D is possibly TRBD1 (5 bases). The CDR3 contains 14 residues. The germline V and J ends were trimmed by 0 bases and 4 bases, with 10 bases remaining between them. The germline gives CDR1 MNHNS, CDR2 SASEGT. DNA of the CDR3: TGTGCCAGCAGTGAAGCGTGGCAGGGATACGAGCAGTACTTC. Protein: CASSEAWQGYEQYF.

The chain joins TRBV3-1 (or the pseudogene TRBV3-2) to TRBJ2-3, with 8 nucleotides matching TRBD2. The CDR3 sequence is 17 residues long. V lost 1 base, J lost 2 bases, and 8 bases stayed unmatched. Germline loops: CDR1 LGHDT, CDR2 YNNKEL (reference sequence). The CDR3 DNA sequence: TGTGCCAGCAGCCAAGGTCTCCTGCGGGGGGTCACAGATACGCAGTATTTT. Its protein product is CASSQGLLRGVTDTQYF.

The chain combines TRBV5-1 with TRBJ2-7; 9 bases align to TRBD1. Germline values: CDR1 SGHRS, CDR2 YFSETQ. Germline trimming cut 4 bases from V and 4 bases from J; bases unmatched to any gene: 3. The CDR3 length is 13 residues. The CDR3 sequence is CASSAGQGYEQYF. The DNA of the CDR3 is TGCGCCAGCAGCGCGGGACAGGGTTACGAGCAGTACTTC.